Below, 31 T cell receptor beta chains from the same sample are listed, as sequenced in a study of blood T cell repertoires in COVID-19. Repertoires were generated with immunoSEQ multiplex PCR, while TCRdb's copy carries only in-frame clones and drops some. The sample gives 100,000 to 150,000 clones, about nine tenths of which show up once; about 4.7% is in the top ten. Sequencing was carried out using peripheral blood. These receptor sequences come from a man aged 35-49 years with acute or convalescent COVID-19.

The V gene is TRBV19, the J gene TRBJ1-1; 8 bases map to TRBD1. Germline V gives CDR1 LNHDA, CDR2 SQIVND (reference sequence). CDR3 length: 14 amino acids. V shed 5 bases and J 5 bases; nucleotides not matched to a gene: 7. CDR3 region: CASSPATGGTEAFF. CDR3 nucleotides: TGTGCCAGTAGTCCAGCTACAGGGGGTACTGAAGCTTTCTTT. The entire variable domain, with the rest obtained from reference TRBV19 and TRBJ1-1, is as follows: DGGITQSPKYLFRKEGQNVTLSCEQNLNHDAMYWYRQDPGQGLRLIYYSQIVNDFQKGDIAEGYSVSREKKESFPLTVTSAQKNPTAFYLCASSPATGGTEAFFGQGTRLTVV.

The chain links TRBV6-6 to TRBJ2-1; D gene ambiguous. This CDR3 has 14 amino acids. Germline CDR1 is MNHNY and CDR2 is SVGAGI (reference sequence). With 0 bases removed from V and 5 bases from J, the gap between germline ends came to 8 bases. The DNA for the CDR3 is TGTGCCAGCAGTTACTCCGCCAGAAACAATGAGCAGTTCTTC. Translation gives CASSYSARNNEQFF.

The V and J genes are TRBV5-1 and TRBJ2-2; 14 nucleotides match TRBD2. V lost 4 bases and J lost 4; bases outside the gene matches: 3. The V gene's germline CDR1 is SGHRS and CDR2 YFSETQ. This CDR3 has 16 residues. CDR3 sequence: CASSPGLAGGTGELFF. The CDR3 DNA reads as TGCGCCAGCAGCCCCGGACTAGCGGGAGGCACCGGGGAGCTGTTTTTT.

The CDR3 loop reads CASSLKRAGGGGELFF. The CDR3, as DNA: TGCGCCAGCAGCTTGAAGCGGGCGGGAGGCGGCGGGGAGCTGTTTTTT. The genes are TRBV5-1 and TRBJ2-2, with 8 bases that match TRBD2. This CDR3 has 16 residues. CDR1 SGHRS and CDR2 YFSETQ come from the germline V gene. Trimming cost V 1 base and J 7 bases; bases outside gene matches: 9. The full variable domain, in which reference TRBV5-1 and TRBJ2-2 provide the parts outside the CDR3, is KAGVTQTPRYLIKTRGQQVTLSCSPISGHRSVSWYQQTPGQGLQFLFEYFSETQRNKGNFPGRFSGRQFSNSRSEMNVSTLELGDSALYLCASSLKRAGGGGELFFGEGSRLTVL.

V usage is TRBV6-6 and J usage is TRBJ1-5; 7 positions match TRBD1. V trimming: 5 bases; J trimming: 7 bases; junction bases outside the gene matches: 2. Germline V gives CDR1 MNHNY, CDR2 SVGAGI (reference sequence). The CDR3 is 12 amino acids. The CDR3 protein is CASSPGGQPQHF. The CDR3 DNA follows: TGTGCCAGCAGTCCAGGGGGACAGCCCCAGCATTTT.

This rearrangement joins TRBV11-3 to TRBJ2-2, with D maybe TRBD2 (5 bases). This CDR3 is 16 amino acids long. CDR1 and CDR2 from the germline V gene are SGHNT and YENEEA. The germline V and J ends were trimmed by 2 bases and 2 bases, with 12 bases remaining between them. CDR3: CASSLISGTNTGELFF. The CDR3 coding sequence is TGTGCCAGCAGCTTAATCAGCGGAACAAACACCGGGGAGCTGTTTTTT.

The chain links TRBV6-1 to TRBJ1-2, with a tentative D call TRBD1 (6 bases). V lost 1 base and J 5 bases, leaving 14 bases between the germline ends. CDR3 length: 15 residues. Per the germline V gene, CDR1 is MNHNS and CDR2 is SASEGT. Here the CDR3 DNA reads TGTGCCAGCAGTGAAGTAAGTGGGGGCGCTTATGGCTACACCTTC. Translated, it gives CASSEVSGGAYGYTF.

This clone is a singleton in its sample. The CDR3 here is CASSPEQGNYGYTF. The CDR3 coding sequence is TGTGCCAGCTCACCAGAACAGGGGAACTATGGCTACACCTTC. This sequence joins TRBV18 and TRBJ1-2, with 7 bases aligning to TRBD1. The ends lost 2 bases at V and 2 bases at J; junction bases unmatched: 2. Germline V gene sequence: CDR1 KGHSH, CDR2 LQKENI. The CDR3 is 14 residues long.

The V call is TRBV3-1 (or the pseudogene TRBV3-2), the J call TRBJ2-1; D is possibly TRBD2 (7 bases). This CDR3 comprises 16 residues. V lost 3 bases to trimming and J lost 7 bases, with 19 bases between them. Germline V gene sequence: CDR1 LGHDT, CDR2 YNNKEL (reference sequence). CDR3: CASSHTGLAGANEQFF. The CDR3, as DNA: TGTGCCAGCAGCCATACCGGACTTGCGGGGGCAAATGAGCAGTTCTTC.

The chain is built from TRBV3-1 (or the pseudogene TRBV3-2) and TRBJ2-7; D ambiguous. CDR1 and CDR2 (germline): LGHDT, YNNKEL (reference sequence). Trimming left V 3 bases short and J 1 base short, with 10 bases between. The CDR3 loop spans 14 amino acids. In nucleotides, the CDR3 is TGTGCCAGCAGCCACTCAGGCCCGTCCTACGAGCAGTACTTC. Its translation: CASSHSGPSYEQYF.

V gene TRBV19 combines with J gene TRBJ2-5, with 7 positions matching TRBD1. The germline V gene has CDR1 LNHDA and CDR2 SQIVND (reference sequence). The junction had 7 bases not matched to a gene; V was cut back by 8 bases and J by 7 bases. The CDR3 covers 12 residues. The CDR3 DNA sequence: TGTGCCAGTGGACAGGCGGGTGGGACCCAGTACTTC. It encodes CASGQAGGTQYF.

V and J are TRBV6-1 and TRBJ1-1; tentatively, D is TRBD1 (5 bases). V lost 0 bases to trimming and J lost 11 bases, with 13 bases between them. This CDR3 comprises 13 residues. Germline V CDR1 and CDR2: MNHNS, SASEGT. In nucleotides, the CDR3 is TGTGCCAGCAGTGAAGCGCGGCAGGGTAGGGCTTTCTTT. Protein: CASSEARQGRAFF.

This clone was found once. The chain recombines TRBV5-6 with TRBJ1-3; D is unclear. The CDR3 runs 15 residues. V was trimmed by 0 bases and J by 0 bases, leaving 7 bases between them. The germline gives CDR1 SGHDT, CDR2 YYEEEE. This chain's CDR3 is CASSLDYGSGNTIYF. CDR3 sequence (DNA): TGTGCCAGCAGCTTGGACTACGGCTCTGGAAACACCATATATTTT. Using reference TRBV5-6 and TRBJ1-3 for the parts outside the CDR3, the full variable domain is DAGVTQSPTHLIKTRGQQVTLRCSPKSGHDTVSWYQQALGQGPQFIFQYYEEEERQRGNFPDRFSGHQFPNYSSELNVNALLLGDSALYLCASSLDYGSGNTIYFGEGSWLTVV.

This rearrangement joins TRBV19 to TRBJ2-7; 10 bases are a match to TRBD2. This CDR3 has 15 residues. After removal of 5 bases from V and 0 bases from J, the junction contained 4 bases not matched to a gene. Per the germline V gene, CDR1 is LNHDA and CDR2 is SQIVND (reference sequence). CDR3: CASSPGTSVSYEQYF. The DNA for the CDR3 is TGTGCCAGTAGTCCTGGGACTAGCGTCTCCTACGAGCAGTACTTC.

The chain is built from TRBV6-2 or TRBV6-3 and TRBJ1-5, with TRBD1 matching over 7 bases. This CDR3 contains 14 residues. Germline V gives CDR1 MNHEY, CDR2 SVGEGT. Germline trimming cut 5 bases from V and 4 bases from J; bases unmatched to any gene: 5. The CDR3 nucleotides read TGTGCCAGCAGTGACAGGGTGGGGAATCAGCCCCAGCATTTT. It specifies CASSDRVGNQPQHF.

The chain links TRBV4-3 to TRBJ1-1, with D unresolved. The V gene's germline CDR1 is LGHNA and CDR2 YSLEER. The CDR3 extends over 14 amino acids. The V gene lost 3 bases and the J gene lost 0 bases, with 8 bases spanning the gap. The CDR3 region has the DNA TGCGCCAGCAGCCAGGAGACTATGAACACTGAAGCTTTCTTT. Protein sequence: CASSQETMNTEAFF.

This rearrangement joins TRBV21-1 to TRBJ2-1; TRBD2, the D gene given by the table, was not confirmed from the DNA. TRBV21-1 constitutes a pseudogene. The CDR3 spans 14 residues. The CDR3 spells CASSKMASGREQFF. Here the CDR3 DNA reads TGTGCCAGCAGCAAAATGGCTAGCGGGAGAGAGCAGTTCTTC.

The chain couples TRBV10-1 to TRBJ1-1; TRBD1 matches at 8 bases. CDR3 size: 15 residues. V was pared by 0 bases and J by 6 bases, with 6 bases of the junction left unmatched. CDR1 and CDR2 (germline): WNHNN, SYGVQD (reference sequence). CDR3 protein: CASSESRQGAPEAFF. The CDR3 coding sequence is TGCGCCAGCAGTGAGTCGCGGCAGGGGGCCCCTGAAGCTTTCTTT.

The DNA for the CDR3 is TGTGCCAGCAGCTTAGCGCCTGGCAGGGCCCAGAACACTGAAGCTTTCTTT. Amino acid sequence: CASSLAPGRAQNTEAFF. The chain carries TRBV7-2 and TRBJ1-1, with D possibly being TRBD1 (5 bases). Looked up from germline, CDR1 is SGHTA and CDR2 is FQGNSA. The germline V and J ends were trimmed by 0 bases and 1 base, with 15 bases remaining between them. The CDR3 totals 17 residues.

V is TRBV7-2 and J is TRBJ2-7, with TRBD1 matching over 7 bases. Per germline, CDR1 SGHTA and CDR2 FQGNSA. V was pared by 5 bases and J by 2 bases, with 6 bases of the junction left unmatched. The CDR3 is 14 amino acids. The CDR3 is CASSPRTGAYEQYF. The CDR3 DNA reads TGTGCCAGCAGCCCCCGGACAGGAGCCTACGAGCAGTACTTC. Combining the CDR3 with reference TRBV7-2 and TRBJ2-7 gives the whole variable domain GAGVSQSPSNKVTEKGKDVELRCDPISGHTALYWYRQSLGQGLEFLIYFQGNSAPDKSGLPSDRFSAERTGGSVSTLTIQRTQQEDSAVYLCASSPRTGAYEQYFGPGTRLTVT.

The gene calls are TRBV24-1 and TRBJ1-1; D call uncertain. This CDR3 comprises 12 residues. Per the germline V gene, CDR1 is KGHDR and CDR2 is SFDVKD. V lost 6 bases and J lost 1, with 5 bases in between. The CDR3 DNA follows: TGTGCCACCAGTCAGAAGAACACTGAAGCTTTCTTT. It translates to CATSQKNTEAFF.

The rearrangement joins TRBV12-5 to TRBJ2-2; the match to TRBD2 covers 13 bases. Per germline, CDR1 LGHNT and CDR2 FRNRAP. CDR3 size: 18 residues. Trimming removed 1 base from V and 5 bases from J; junction bases left unmatched: 7. CDR3 coding DNA: TGTGCTAGTGGTTTGGCCAGGACTAGCGGGAGTGGAACCGGGGAGCTGTTTTTT. Its protein product is CASGLARTSGSGTGELFF.

This clone was detected only a few times. V is TRBV21-1 and J is TRBJ2-1; the table's D call, TRBD2, has no DNA check behind it. TRBV21-1 is classified as a pseudogene. The CDR3 extends over 17 amino acids. The CDR3 sequence is CASSRGKGDYSYNEQFF. The CDR3 DNA is TGTGCCAGCAGCAGGGGCAAAGGGGACTACTCCTACAATGAGCAGTTCTTC.

The chain carries TRBV14 and TRBJ2-1; 12 bases map to TRBD2. Trimming removed 3 bases from V and 2 bases from J; junction bases left unmatched: 8. Germline CDR1 SGHDN, CDR2 FVKESK. CDR3 size: 18 residues. The CDR3 region has the DNA TGTGCCAGCAGCCAGACATTGACTAGCGGGAGCCCCTACAATGAGCAGTTCTTC. This gives the protein CASSQTLTSGSPYNEQFF.

The chain has TRBV11-2 and TRBJ1-3, with D unclear. This CDR3 has 15 residues. The V end was cut by 2 bases, the J end by 0 bases, with 8 bases between. Germline V CDR1 and CDR2: SGHAT, FQNNGV. The CDR3 region has the DNA TGTGCCAGCAGCTTACAGGCAAGCTCTGGAAACACCATATATTTT. The encoded protein is CASSLQASSGNTIYF.

In this sample, this clone turned up once. This chain connects TRBV7-2 to TRBJ2-4; TRBD1 aligns across 8 bases. Trimming at V came to 5 bases and at J to 1 base, leaving 4 bases not matched to a gene. CDR3 length equals 15 residues. CDR1 and CDR2 from the germline V gene are SGHTA and FQGNSA. The CDR3 DNA is TGTGCCAGCAGCCTCGACAGGGGCGCCAAAAACATTCAGTACTTC. Translating it yields CASSLDRGAKNIQYF.

This rearrangement joins TRBV5-1 to TRBJ2-7, with TRBD2 matching over 7 bases. The germline CDR1 and CDR2 sequences are SGHRS and YFSETQ. The CDR3 has 15 amino acids. The trim removed 4 bases at V and 3 bases at J, leaving 10 bases unmatched. In DNA, the CDR3 is TGCGCCAGCAGCCCCGGCGGTAGCGGGTTCTACGAGCAGTACTTC. It specifies CASSPGGSGFYEQYF.

This sequence joins TRBV29-1 and TRBJ1-1; D unclear. Germline CDR1 SQVTM, CDR2 ANQGSEA. V was trimmed by 6 bases and J by 0 bases, leaving 11 bases between them. The CDR3 runs to 13 residues. This chain's CDR3 is CSVANILNTEAFF. The DNA of the CDR3 is TGCAGCGTCGCCAACATTTTGAACACTGAAGCTTTCTTT.

The gene calls are TRBV7-9 and TRBJ1-5, with D possibly matching TRBD1 (5 bases). V lost 2 bases to trimming and J lost 2 bases, with 16 bases between them. CDR3 length: 17 residues. CDR1 and CDR2 (germline): SEHNR, FQNEAQ (reference sequence). The CDR3 is CASSLYRGETGNQPQHF. CDR3 bases: TGTGCCAGCAGCTTATACCGGGGGGAGACTGGCAATCAGCCCCAGCATTTT.

V usage is TRBV10-3 and J usage is TRBJ1-2, with TRBD1 identical over 7 bases. The CDR3 is made up of 15 amino acids. V was pared by 4 bases and J by 7 bases, with 12 bases of the junction left unmatched. Looked up from germline, CDR1 is ENHRY and CDR2 is SYGVKD. The CDR3 sequence is CAISGQGSPPSGYTF. CDR3 bases: TGTGCCATCAGTGGACAGGGCAGCCCCCCTTCTGGCTACACCTTC.

J is TRBJ1-1 and V is TRBV18, with TRBD1 matching over 8 bases. This CDR3 spans 17 amino acids. V dropped 0 bases and J dropped 1; count of bases not matched to a gene: 7. Germline V gives CDR1 KGHSH, CDR2 LQKENI. This CDR3 reads CASSPPRRGQGNTEAFF. CDR3 DNA sequence: TGTGCCAGCTCACCACCGCGTCGCGGACAGGGGAACACTGAAGCTTTCTTT.